The 23 T cell receptor beta chains given below trace back to one sample, sequenced in a study of blood T cell repertoires in COVID-19. Clones were sequenced by immunoSEQ multiplex PCR, and TCRdb holds only the in-frame ones, with some missing. The sample consists of about 82,000 clones, about 83% of them appearing once. Material for sequencing was peripheral blood. These receptors were taken from a woman in her sixties or seventies with acute or convalescent COVID-19.

This clone is a singleton in its sample. The chain employs TRBV5-1 and TRBJ2-5; 8 nucleotides agree with TRBD2. CDR1 and CDR2 from the germline V gene are SGHRS and YFSETQ. V lost 4 bases and J lost 5; bases outside the gene matches: 4. CDR3 length: 13 residues. The CDR3 loop is CASSEGLGETQYF. CDR3 nucleotide sequence: TGCGCCAGCAGCGAGGGACTAGGGGAGACCCAGTACTTC.

This chain links TRBV6-5 with TRBJ1-4; D perhaps matches TRBD1 (6 bases). The length of the CDR3 is 16 residues. Looked up from germline, CDR1 is MNHEY and CDR2 is SVGAGI. V was shortened by 4 bases and J by 6 bases, with 18 bases between the two germline ends. The CDR3: CASSSPYRDGDEKLFF. The CDR3 DNA sequence: TGTGCCAGCAGTTCCCCTTACAGGGATGGCGATGAAAAACTGTTTTTT.

In its sample, this clone was seen a few times. Here the CDR3 DNA reads TGTGCCAGCAGCGGGGCTGCCTACAATGAGCAGTTCTTC. Translated, it gives CASSGAAYNEQFF. This chain links TRBV9 with TRBJ2-1; D is undetermined. This CDR3 is 13 amino acids long. Looked up from germline, CDR1 is SGDLS and CDR2 is YYNGEE. Trimming stripped 3 bases from V and 2 bases from J, with 6 bases between.

V gene TRBV18 combines with J gene TRBJ1-6; 7 bases align to TRBD1. Germline V gene data show CDR1 as KGHSH and CDR2 as LQKENI. The CDR3 spans 17 residues. V gave up 3 bases and J gave up 0 bases; unmatched junction bases: 5. CDR3: CASSPQGGSSYNSPLHF. For the CDR3, the DNA is TGTGCCAGCTCACCTCAGGGGGGTAGCTCCTATAATTCACCCCTCCACTTT.

This clone was picked up one time. V usage is TRBV6-5 and J usage is TRBJ1-2; D not resolved. Per germline, CDR1 MNHEY and CDR2 SVGAGI. Trimming took 4 bases from V and 3 from J, leaving 12 bases between them. This CDR3 region has 14 residues. The CDR3 nucleotides are TGTGCCAGCAGTTGGTACTTAAGTGACTATGGCTACACCTTC. Protein product: CASSWYLSDYGYTF.

The chain employs TRBV6-5 and TRBJ1-2; TRBD1 matches at 10 bases. The CDR3 runs 16 residues. Trimming at V came to 2 bases and at J to 4 bases, leaving 7 bases not matched to a gene. CDR1 MNHEY and CDR2 SVGAGI come from the germline V gene. The CDR3 reads CASSYDRDRGGYGYTF. The CDR3 coding sequence is TGTGCCAGCAGTTACGACCGGGACAGGGGAGGCTATGGCTACACCTTC.

V is TRBV7-3 and J is TRBJ2-3, with TRBD2 matching over 8 bases. The CDR3 has 15 amino acids. Per germline, CDR1 SGHTA and CDR2 FQGTGA. The V gene end was trimmed by 5 bases and the J gene end by 0 bases; junction bases not matched to a gene: 4. Here the CDR3 reads CASSPRGGSTDTQYF. Written as DNA, the CDR3 is TGTGCCAGCAGCCCCCGGGGGGGCAGCACAGATACGCAGTATTTT.

The genes are TRBV30 and TRBJ1-6; D is unresolved. CDR3 length: 12 residues. Germline loops: CDR1 GTSNPN, CDR2 SVGIG (reference sequence). Trimming took 1 base from V and 11 from J, leaving 9 bases between them. CDR3 sequence reads: CAWSGTAAPLHF. The CDR3 bases are TGTGCCTGGAGTGGAACCGCGGCACCCCTCCACTTT.

This chain joins TRBV4-1 and TRBJ2-2; 7 nucleotides align to TRBD2. The CDR3 extends over 20 amino acids. V shed 1 base and J 3 bases; nucleotides not matched to a gene: 17. In germline, CDR1 is MGHRA, CDR2 YSYEKL. As DNA, the CDR3 is TGCGCCAGCAGCCAAGTCCCCTCCGCGCACGCTGCGGGGGACACCGGGGAGCTGTTTTTT. Protein: CASSQVPSAHAAGDTGELFF.

The genes are TRBV4-1 and TRBJ1-5, with 7 bases fitting TRBD1. Germline V lookup: CDR1 MGHRA, CDR2 YSYEKL. The CDR3 loop spans 16 amino acids. J was trimmed by 3 bases and V by 3 bases; bases with no gene match: 8. The chain's CDR3 is CASSQNPGTANQPQHF. CDR3 DNA sequence: TGCGCCAGCAGCCAGAACCCCGGGACAGCCAATCAGCCCCAGCATTTT.

The chain carries TRBV5-4 and TRBJ2-6, with 11 bases that match TRBD1. This CDR3 is 17 amino acids long. The germline CDR1 and CDR2 sequences are SGHNT and YYREEE (reference sequence). Trimming cost V 5 bases and J 4 bases; bases outside gene matches: 8. The CDR3 protein is CASSRDRGKDGANVLTF. CDR3 sequence (DNA): TGTGCCAGCAGTCGGGACAGGGGGAAAGACGGGGCCAACGTCCTGACTTTC.

This chain links TRBV30 with TRBJ1-3; D not certain. There are 16 residues in the CDR3. Between the trimmed V and J ends, which lost 5 bases and 1 base, there was a span of 18 bases. Germline-derived CDR1 and CDR2 are GTSNPN and SVGIG (reference sequence). In nucleotides, the CDR3 is TGTGCCTGGGGCCTCCCCCAGGACTATTCTGGAAACACCATATATTTT. Encoded protein: CAWGLPQDYSGNTIYF.

This chain connects TRBV14 to TRBJ1-6, with a weak D call TRBD1 (5 bases). The CDR3 totals 16 residues. V was trimmed by 4 bases and J by 9 bases, leaving 19 bases between them. Germline V CDR1 and CDR2: SGHDN, FVKESK. In DNA form, the CDR3 reads TGTGCCAGCAGCCTTAAGCCGTCAGGGATTGGTTCACCCCTCCACTTT. Protein product: CASSLKPSGIGSPLHF. Drawing the rest from reference TRBV14 and TRBJ1-6, the complete variable domain is EAGVTQFPSHSVIEKGQTVTLRCDPISGHDNLYWYRRVMGKEIKFLLHFVKESKQDESGMPNNRFLAERTGGTYSTLKVQPAELEDSGVYFCASSLKPSGIGSPLHFGNGTRLTVT.

This clone was detected only once. V gene TRBV10-3 combines with J gene TRBJ1-3; a possible D gene is TRBD1 (5 bases). Germline CDR1 and CDR2: ENHRY and SYGVKD. The CDR3 extends over 16 amino acids. V was shortened by 4 bases and J by 0 bases, with 13 bases between the two germline ends. The CDR3 loop is CAISGTGLFSGNTIYF. CDR3 sequence (DNA): TGTGCCATCAGTGGCACGGGACTGTTCTCTGGAAACACCATATATTTT.

The chain employs TRBV2 and TRBJ1-4; 10 positions agree with TRBD1. With 6 bases clipped from V and 8 bases from J, the junction kept 0 bases outside the gene matches. From germline, CDR1 is SNHLY and CDR2 FYNNEI. CDR3 length: 12 residues. In DNA, the CDR3 is TGTGCCAGCAGGGACAGGGGGGAAAAACTGTTTTTT. Translation gives CASRDRGEKLFF.

This sequence joins TRBV3-1 (or the pseudogene TRBV3-2) and TRBJ2-4, with 11 bases fitting TRBD2. The J segment lost 2 bases and the V segment lost 4 bases, leaving 4 bases of the junction unmatched. Germline V gene sequence: CDR1 LGHDT, CDR2 YNNKEL (reference sequence). This CDR3 comprises 16 residues. CDR3 coding DNA: TGTGCCAGCAGCCGGGGACTAGCGGCGTCCAAAAACATTCAGTACTTC. Its translation: CASSRGLAASKNIQYF.

The rearrangement links TRBV3-1 (or the pseudogene TRBV3-2) to TRBJ2-1; D may be TRBD2 (6 bases). This CDR3 is 16 amino acids long. Germline loops: CDR1 LGHDT, CDR2 YNNKEL (reference sequence). V was trimmed by 3 bases and J by 3 bases, leaving 15 bases between them. DNA for the CDR3: TGTGCCAGCAGCCAGGCCTGGAGTAGCGGCTACAATGAGCAGTTCTTC. It codes for CASSQAWSSGYNEQFF.

This chain connects TRBV5-1 to TRBJ1-4; possible D gene TRBD1, 5 bases. V was pared by 4 bases and J by 4 bases, with 14 bases between. The CDR3 is 15 residues long. Germline V lookup: CDR1 SGHRS, CDR2 YFSETQ. The DNA of the CDR3 is TGCGCCAGCAGCCCTGGGACGGGGGATAATGAAAAACTGTTTTTT. It encodes CASSPGTGDNEKLFF. The full variable domain, rest sourced from reference TRBV5-1 and TRBJ1-4, is KAGVTQTPRYLIKTRGQQVTLSCSPISGHRSVSWYQQTPGQGLQFLFEYFSETQRNKGNFPGRFSGRQFSNSRSEMNVSTLELGDSALYLCASSPGTGDNEKLFFGSGTQLSVL.

The gene calls are TRBV29-1 and TRBJ1-2; no definite D call. The V end was cut by 0 bases, the J end by 4 bases, with 12 bases between. From germline, CDR1 is SQVTM and CDR2 ANQGSEA. The CDR3 has 14 residues. DNA for the CDR3: TGCAGCGTTGAAGATTTCGGGGAGACCTATGGCTACACCTTC. It yields the protein CSVEDFGETYGYTF.

The V call is TRBV19, the J call TRBJ1-4, with a possible D match to TRBD1 (5 bases). The CDR3 covers 16 residues. V lost 4 bases to trimming and J lost 2 bases, with 14 bases between them. Germline CDR1 is LNHDA and CDR2 is SQIVND (reference sequence). This CDR3 reads CASSRKGHFTNEKLFF. In DNA form, the CDR3 reads TGTGCCAGTAGTAGGAAAGGACACTTTACTAATGAAAAACTGTTTTTT.

The chain joins TRBV11-3 to TRBJ2-3; 7 positions match TRBD1. The CDR3 has 16 amino acids. With V trimmed by 7 bases and J by 5 bases, 15 bases remained unmatched. The germline V gene has CDR1 SGHNT and CDR2 YENEEA. CDR3 bases: TGTGCCAGCACCCATACTAGTGGACAGGTTGGAGATACGCAGTATTTT. This translates into CASTHTSGQVGDTQYF.

The gene calls are TRBV9 and TRBJ2-1; 10 bases line up with TRBD2. J was trimmed by 0 bases and V by 2 bases; bases with no gene match: 11. The CDR3 is 19 residues long. From germline, CDR1 is SGDLS and CDR2 YYNGEE. The CDR3 reads CASSVGLAGALSSYNEQFF. CDR3 DNA: TGTGCCAGCAGCGTCGGCCTAGCGGGGGCCCTGAGCTCCTACAATGAGCAGTTCTTC.

This clone was seen only a few times. V usage is TRBV4-1 and J usage is TRBJ2-3, with 7 positions matching TRBD2. The CDR3 has 17 amino acids. CDR1 is MGHRA, CDR2 YSYEKL, per germline. The ends lost 0 bases at V and 2 bases at J; junction bases unmatched: 8. This chain's CDR3 is CASSQDGVAGLTDTQYF. The CDR3 coding sequence is TGCGCCAGCAGCCAAGATGGAGTAGCGGGCCTCACAGATACGCAGTATTTT.